These 21 T cell receptor beta chains originate from one sample sequenced in a study of siplizumab effects on memory and regulatory T cells. Data came from immunoSEQ multiplex PCR; TCRdb stores just in-frame clones and leaves some out. The data hold about 50,000 clones, with more than 75% observed a single time. Source material: naive CD8+ T cells sorted from blood. Every receptor here comes from a human donor in good health.

A remark on this clone: At one end, the junction sequence differs from germline, possibly due to a read error. The chain carries TRBV7-9 and TRBJ1-5; the match to TRBD1 covers 7 bases. This CDR3 contains 16 residues. Germline V gene data show CDR1 as SEHNR and CDR2 as FQNEAQ (reference sequence). The CDR3 DNA reads TGTGCCAGCAGCACCGGGACAGACTATAGCGATCAGCCCCAGCATTTT. It is translated as CASSTGTDYSDQPQHF.

V usage is TRBV7-9 and J usage is TRBJ2-6, with TRBD2 matching 8 bases. This CDR3 is 19 amino acids long. CDR1 SEHNR and CDR2 FQNEAQ come from the germline V gene (reference sequence). V lost 1 base to trimming and J lost 2 bases; unmatched junction nucleotides: 10. The CDR3 loop is CASSLVRASGGAGANVLTF. The CDR3, as DNA: TGTGCCAGCAGCTTAGTCAGGGCGTCGGGAGGGGCTGGGGCCAACGTCCTGACTTTC.

The rearrangement links TRBV6-1 to TRBJ2-1; possibly TRBD2 for D (6 bases). The germline V gene has CDR1 MNHNS and CDR2 SASEGT. The CDR3 extends over 14 amino acids. V lost 11 bases and J 6 bases, leaving 20 bases between the germline ends. The CDR3 DNA is TGTGCCGCCACGGCGGTAGCGGCACCCAATGAGCAGTTCTTC. Translated: CAATAVAAPNEQFF.

The chain uses TRBV9 and TRBJ1-2, with D perhaps matching TRBD1 (6 bases). V lost 0 bases and J 3 bases, leaving 15 bases between the germline ends. Germline V CDR1 and CDR2: SGDLS, YYNGEE. There are 16 residues in the CDR3. The CDR3 here is CASSVVGAGVDYGYTF. CDR3 coding DNA: TGTGCCAGCAGCGTAGTCGGTGCAGGGGTGGACTATGGCTACACCTTC.

The chain uses TRBV20-1 and TRBJ2-1; D unresolved. The germline V and J ends were trimmed by 6 bases and 9 bases, with 6 bases remaining between them. CDR3 size: 9 residues. The germline CDR1 and CDR2 sequences are DFQATT and SNEGSKA (reference sequence). CDR3 sequence: CSAPGEQFF. DNA of the CDR3: TGCAGTGCCCCTGGTGAGCAGTTCTTC.

The V call is TRBV7-8, the J call TRBJ2-1; D is unclear. V was clipped by 1 base and J by 5 bases, with 15 bases between them. Germline CDR1 SGHVS, CDR2 FQNEAQ. The CDR3 has 16 amino acids. This CDR3 is CASSLGRVTSDNEQFF. The CDR3 nucleotides are TGTGCCAGCAGCTTAGGCCGGGTCACATCGGACAATGAGCAGTTCTTC.

The chain couples TRBV12-5 to TRBJ2-1, with 8 bases matching TRBD2. Per the germline V gene, CDR1 is LGHNT and CDR2 is FRNRAP. J gave up 6 bases and V 2 bases, and 9 bases lay outside the gene matches. This CDR3 is built from 16 residues. In nucleotides, the CDR3 is TGTGCTAGTGGTTTGAACGAGGGACTAGTCTCCAATGAGCAGTTCTTC. Translated, it gives CASGLNEGLVSNEQFF.

The chain combines TRBV2 with TRBJ1-5; D perhaps matches TRBD1 (5 bases). Trimming removed 3 bases at V and 0 bases at J, with 18 bases between. The CDR3 consists of 18 residues. Germline values: CDR1 SNHLY, CDR2 FYNNEI. This CDR3 reads CASSDLLGGDSSNQPQHF. For the CDR3, the DNA is TGTGCCAGCAGTGACCTTCTTGGAGGTGACAGTAGCAATCAGCCCCAGCATTTT.

The rearrangement links TRBV30 to TRBJ2-3; unclear D gene. The V end lost 0 bases, the J end lost 1 base, and 11 bases lay between the germline ends. The length of the CDR3 is 15 residues. Germline V gives CDR1 GTSNPN, CDR2 SVGIG (reference sequence). DNA of the CDR3: TGTGCCTGGAGTGTACCCGGTTACCGCACAGATACGCAGTATTTT. It is translated as CAWSVPGYRTDTQYF.

The chain couples TRBV29-1 to TRBJ2-7; no clear D gene. The V gene's germline CDR1 is SQVTM and CDR2 ANQGSEA. This CDR3 region has 13 residues. Trimming pared 7 bases from V and 0 bases from J, leaving 13 bases between. This chain's CDR3 is CSAYVTSSYEQYF. CDR3 DNA sequence: TGCAGCGCCTACGTCACCTCCTCCTACGAGCAGTACTTC.

The chain is built from TRBV4-1 and TRBJ2-7; D perhaps matches TRBD1 (5 bases). Germline V gives CDR1 MGHRA, CDR2 YSYEKL. V gave up 0 bases and J gave up 3 bases, with 6 bases separating them. The CDR3 consists of 13 residues. DNA of the CDR3: TGCGCCAGCAGCCAAGATCAGGGCTACGAGCAGTACTTC. Protein sequence: CASSQDQGYEQYF.

J is TRBJ2-3 and V is TRBV30; TRBD2 matches 10 bases. CDR3 length equals 14 residues. Germline V gene sequence: CDR1 GTSNPN, CDR2 SVGIG (reference sequence). Germline trimming cut 5 bases from V and 6 bases from J; bases unmatched to any gene: 8. CDR3 sequence reads: CAWPLAGDTDTQYF. In nucleotides, the CDR3 is TGTGCCTGGCCGCTAGCGGGAGATACTGATACGCAGTATTTT.

This chain links TRBV5-8 with TRBJ1-2; D is unclear. The CDR3 is made up of 15 amino acids. The V gene's germline CDR1 is SGHTS and CDR2 YDEGEE. Deletions cut 2 bases from V and 1 base from J, with 12 bases between. The CDR3, as DNA: TGTGCCAGCAGCTTAACGGAGACTTTTAACTATGGCTACACCTTC. Its translation is CASSLTETFNYGYTF.

The rearrangement joins TRBV18 to TRBJ2-4; no clear D gene. V lost 0 bases to trimming and J lost 4 bases, with 7 bases between them. CDR1 and CDR2 (germline): KGHSH, LQKENI. The CDR3 covers 14 residues. The CDR3 DNA reads TGTGCCAGCTCACCACCGGTCGATAAAAACATTCAGTACTTC. This gives the protein CASSPPVDKNIQYF.

The chain's CDR3 is CASSNEGKETQYF. The CDR3 DNA follows: TGTGCCAGCAGCAACGAGGGGAAAGAGACCCAGTACTTC. The chain recombines TRBV9 with TRBJ2-5; possibly TRBD1 or TRBD2 for D (5 bases each). Per germline, CDR1 SGDLS and CDR2 YYNGEE. The CDR3 loop spans 13 amino acids. V lost 4 bases and J lost 3, with 10 bases in between.

The chain carries TRBV7-6 and TRBJ2-3; TRBD2 matches 8 bases. After removal of 5 bases from V and 2 bases from J, the junction contained 6 bases not matched to a gene. The CDR3 has 15 amino acids. Germline V gene lookup returns CDR1 SGHVS and CDR2 FNYEAQ. For the CDR3, the DNA is TGTGCCAGCAGCCCTCGCGGGGGGTCCACAGATACGCAGTATTTT. Encoded protein: CASSPRGGSTDTQYF.

The V call is TRBV5-3, the J call TRBJ1-5; tentative D call: TRBD1 (5 bases). TRBV5-3 has ORF status, its function being uncertain. The CDR3 spans 16 residues. V lost 4 bases, J lost 7 bases, and 21 bases lay in between. In DNA form, the CDR3 reads TGTGCCAGAAGCCCCAGGACAAGAAGTAGGGTGCAGCCCCAGCATTTT. It codes for CARSPRTRSRVQPQHF.

This chain uses TRBV5-4 with TRBJ2-7; 10 positions agree with TRBD2. V lost 1 base and J lost 7; bases outside the gene matches: 8. The CDR3 has 15 amino acids. Germline-derived CDR1 and CDR2 are SGHNT and YYREEE (reference sequence). CDR3 protein: CASSLILAGMEEQYF. The CDR3 nucleotides are TGTGCCAGCAGCTTGATACTAGCGGGGATGGAAGAGCAGTACTTC.

V is TRBV27 and J is TRBJ1-2; 10 bases fit TRBD1. The CDR3 loop spans 17 amino acids. Germline V lookup: CDR1 MNHEY, CDR2 SMNVEV (reference sequence). V gave up 1 base and J gave up 0 bases; unmatched junction bases: 5. The DNA of the CDR3 is TGTGCCAGCAGTTTATGGGGACAGGGGATAGCTAACTATGGCTACACCTTC. It is translated as CASSLWGQGIANYGYTF.

This clone was detected only once. The chain uses TRBV9 and TRBJ2-1; a weak D match, TRBD1 (6 bases). The CDR3 has 15 amino acids. Looked up from germline, CDR1 is SGDLS and CDR2 is YYNGEE. Between the trimmed V and J ends, which lost 0 bases and 2 bases, there was a span of 9 bases. For the CDR3, the DNA is TGTGCCAGCAGCGTAGGGACAGCTACCTACAATGAGCAGTTCTTC. It translates to CASSVGTATYNEQFF.

The V gene is TRBV9, the J gene TRBJ2-1; TRBD1 matches at 8 bases. CDR1 SGDLS and CDR2 YYNGEE come from the germline V gene. The ends lost 3 bases at V and 1 base at J; junction bases unmatched: 6. The CDR3 consists of 16 residues. Here the CDR3 reads CASSGKRQGSYNEQFF. In nucleotides, the CDR3 is TGTGCCAGCAGCGGTAAAAGACAGGGGTCCTACAATGAGCAGTTCTTC.